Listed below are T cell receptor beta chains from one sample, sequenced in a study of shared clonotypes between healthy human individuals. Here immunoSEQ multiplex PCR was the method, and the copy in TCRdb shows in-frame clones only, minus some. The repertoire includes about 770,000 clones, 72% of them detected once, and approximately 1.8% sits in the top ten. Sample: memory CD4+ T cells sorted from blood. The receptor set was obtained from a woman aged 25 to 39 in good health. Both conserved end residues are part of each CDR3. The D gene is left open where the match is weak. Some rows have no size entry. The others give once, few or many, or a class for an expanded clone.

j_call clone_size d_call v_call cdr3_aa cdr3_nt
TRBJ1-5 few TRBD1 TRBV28 CASSQTDRVQPQHF TGTGCCAGCAGTCAGACAGACAGGGTTCAGCCCCAGCATTTT
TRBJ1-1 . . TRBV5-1 CASSFESAGTEAFF TGCGCCAGCAGCTTCGAGTCGGCGGGCACTGAAGCTTTCTTT
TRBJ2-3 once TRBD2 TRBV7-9 CASSSPAGGTDTQYF TGTGCCAGCAGCTCCCCGGCGGGGGGCACAGATACGCAGTATTTT
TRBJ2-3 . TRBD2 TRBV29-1 CSVEGEGAGGPDTQYF TGCAGCGTTGAGGGAGAAGGAGCGGGAGGGCCGGATACGCAGTATTTT
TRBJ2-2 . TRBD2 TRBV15 CATSRNRGGNTGELFF TGTGCCACCAGCCGAAACCGCGGGGGGAACACCGGGGAGCTGTTTTTT
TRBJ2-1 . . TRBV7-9 CASSLSASQWNEQFF TGTGCCAGCAGCTTATCGGCCTCCCAATGGAATGAGCAGTTCTTC
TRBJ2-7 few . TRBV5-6 CASSVPGPPYEQYF TGTGCCAGCAGCGTGCCGGGACCACCCTACGAGCAGTACTTC
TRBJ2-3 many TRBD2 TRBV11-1 CASTKKNSGSTDTQYF TGTGCCAGCACCAAGAAGAATAGCGGGAGCACAGATACGCAGTATTTT
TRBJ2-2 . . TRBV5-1 CASSLVPGHGNTGELFF TGCGCCAGCAGCTTGGTCCCAGGACACGGAAACACCGGGGAGCTGTTTTTT
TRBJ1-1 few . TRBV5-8 CASSLLRGRDTEAFF TGTGCCAGCAGCTTGTTGAGGGGGAGGGACACTGAAGCTTTCTTT
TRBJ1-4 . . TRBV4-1 CASSSGPGTSNEKLFF TGCGCCAGCAGCTCGGGGCCAGGAACTTCTAATGAAAAACTGTTTTTT
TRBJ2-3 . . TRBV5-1 CASSPGTRNTQYF TGCGCCAGCAGCCCAGGGACCCGCAATACGCAGTATTTT
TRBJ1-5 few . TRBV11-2 CASSAARNQPQHF TGTGCCAGCAGCGCCGCACGCAATCAGCCCCAGCATTTT
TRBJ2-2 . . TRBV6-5 CASRAPNTGELFF TGTGCCAGCAGGGCGCCGAACACCGGGGAGCTGTTTTTT
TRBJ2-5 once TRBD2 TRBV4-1 CASSQGLGDYGETQYF TGCGCCAGCAGCCAAGGATTAGGGGACTATGGAGAGACCCAGTACTTC
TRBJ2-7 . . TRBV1 CTSTLNRALSYEQYF TGCACCAGCACCCTTAATAGGGCGCTCTCCTACGAGCAGTACTTC
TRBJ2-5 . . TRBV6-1 CASKSSWETQYF TGTGCCAGCAAATCCAGCTGGGAGACCCAGTACTTC
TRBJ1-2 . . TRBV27 CASSPRRGDGYTF TGTGCCAGCAGTCCCAGGCGGGGGGACGGCTACACCTTC
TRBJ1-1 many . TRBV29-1 CSVGNWGTTEAFF TGCAGCGTTGGCAACTGGGGGACCACTGAAGCTTTCTTT
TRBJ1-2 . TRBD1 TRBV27 CASSFLARGQGWNGYTF TGTGCCAGCAGCTTTCTCGCTAGAGGACAGGGATGGAATGGCTACACCTTC
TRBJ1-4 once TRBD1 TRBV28 CASRRSDRVSEKLFF TGTGCCAGCAGACGATCGGACAGGGTCAGTGAAAAACTGTTTTTT
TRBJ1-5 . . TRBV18 CASSRESNQPQHF TGTGCCAGCTCACGAGAAAGCAATCAGCCCCAGCATTTT
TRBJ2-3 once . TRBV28 CASSPRQGGLDTQYF TGTGCCAGCAGTCCCCGACAGGGAGGTTTGGATACGCAGTATTTT
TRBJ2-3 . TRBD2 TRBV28 CASSLGLSGRAPSTDTQYF TGTGCCAGCAGTTTGGGCCTTAGCGGGAGGGCCCCTAGCACAGATACGCAGTATTTT
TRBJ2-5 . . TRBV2 CASSEQEGHHQETQYF TGTGCCAGCAGTGAACAAGAAGGACACCACCAAGAGACCCAGTACTTC
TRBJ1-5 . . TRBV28 CASSSPLGPRHHSNQPQHF TGTGCCAGCAGTTCCCCCCTGGGCCCGCGCCATCATAGCAATCAGCCCCAGCATTTT
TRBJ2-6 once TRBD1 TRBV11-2 CASSPQGSGANVLTF TGTGCCAGCAGCCCACAGGGGTCCGGGGCCAACGTCCTGACTTTC
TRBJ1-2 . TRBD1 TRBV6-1 CASRDRTGANYGYTF TGTGCCAGCAGGGATCGGACAGGGGCCAACTATGGCTACACCTTC
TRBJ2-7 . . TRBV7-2 CASSLVLGSTYEQYF TGTGCCAGCAGCTTAGTTCTGGGCAGCACCTACGAGCAGTACTTC
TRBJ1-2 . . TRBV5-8 CASSLSWPYGYTF TGTGCCAGCAGCTTGTCTTGGCCCTATGGCTACACCTTC
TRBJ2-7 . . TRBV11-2 CASSFQGSSYEQYF TGTGCCAGCAGCTTTCAGGGATCCTCCTACGAGCAGTACTTC
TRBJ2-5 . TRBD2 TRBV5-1 CASSPWTSGSETQYF TGCGCCAGCAGCCCATGGACTAGCGGGAGCGAGACCCAGTACTTC
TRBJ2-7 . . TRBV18 CASSRGHGLNEQYF TGTGCCAGCTCACGGGGACACGGCTTGAACGAGCAGTACTTC
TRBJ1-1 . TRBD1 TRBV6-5 CASSYSWTGMNTEAFF TGTGCCAGCAGTTACTCGTGGACAGGAATGAACACTGAAGCTTTCTTT
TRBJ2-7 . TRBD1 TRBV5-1 CASSRGQGVYEQYF TGCGCCAGCAGCAGGGGACAGGGCGTCTACGAGCAGTACTTC
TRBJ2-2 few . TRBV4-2 CASSQGTGEVDGELFF TGTGCCAGCAGCCAAGGAACGGGAGAAGTGGACGGGGAGCTGTTTTTT
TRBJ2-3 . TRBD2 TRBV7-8 CASSLVAGVGTDTQYF TGTGCCAGCAGCTTAGTAGCGGGAGTGGGCACAGATACGCAGTATTTT
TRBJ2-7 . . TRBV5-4 CASSLGVNRAYEQYF TGTGCCAGCAGCTTGGGGGTAAATCGGGCCTACGAGCAGTACTTC
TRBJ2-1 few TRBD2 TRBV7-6 CASSLGAGGDNEQFF TGTGCCAGCAGCTTAGGGGCGGGAGGCGATAATGAGCAGTTCTTC
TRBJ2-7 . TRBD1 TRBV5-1 CASSSDRGYEQYF TGCGCCAGCAGCTCCGACAGGGGCTACGAGCAGTACTTC
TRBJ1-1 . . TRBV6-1 CASSDSGRWTEAFF TGTGCCAGCAGCGACTCAGGGAGGTGGACTGAAGCTTTCTTT
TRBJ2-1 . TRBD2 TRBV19 CASSMGAGVSYNEQFF TGTGCCAGTAGTATGGGAGCGGGAGTATCCTACAATGAGCAGTTCTTC
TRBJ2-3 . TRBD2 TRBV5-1 CASSLVLAGTDTQYF TGCGCCAGCAGCTTGGTTCTAGCGGGCACAGATACGCAGTATTTT
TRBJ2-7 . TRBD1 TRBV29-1 CSARGTGGYEQYF TGCAGCGCTCGCGGGACAGGGGGCTACGAGCAGTACTTC
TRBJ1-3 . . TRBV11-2 CASSSKGGNSGNTIYF TGTGCCAGCAGCTCAAAGGGCGGAAACTCTGGAAACACCATATATTTT
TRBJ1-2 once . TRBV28 CASSLRAGSWGYTF TGTGCCAGCAGTTTACGTGCAGGTTCTTGGGGCTACACCTTC
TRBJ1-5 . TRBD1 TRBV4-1 CASRLDRASNQPQHF TGCGCCAGCAGACTAGACAGGGCAAGCAATCAGCCCCAGCATTTT
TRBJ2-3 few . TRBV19 CASSGQGSPDTQYF TGTGCCAGTAGTGGGCAGGGGTCCCCAGATACGCAGTATTTT
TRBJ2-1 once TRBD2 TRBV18 CASTRLAANNEQFF TGTGCCAGCACCAGACTAGCGGCGAACAATGAGCAGTTCTTC
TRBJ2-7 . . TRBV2 CASSADYEQYF TGTGCCAGCAGTGCCGATTACGAGCAGTACTTC
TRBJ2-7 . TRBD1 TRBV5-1 CASSDGTGGSLRSEQYF TGCGCCAGCAGCGACGGGACAGGGGGCTCTCTAAGGTCCGAGCAGTACTTC
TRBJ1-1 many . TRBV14 CASSQDFGGGLNTEAFF TGTGCCAGCAGCCAAGATTTCGGGGGAGGGCTGAACACTGAAGCTTTCTTT
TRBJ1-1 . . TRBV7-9 CASSSGGNTEAFF TGTGCCAGCAGCTCGGGGGGGAACACTGAAGCTTTCTTT
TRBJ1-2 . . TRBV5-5 CASSLVAGPANYGYTF TGTGCCAGCAGCTTGGTGGCAGGACCAGCTAACTATGGCTACACCTTC
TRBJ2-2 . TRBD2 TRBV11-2 CASSSSGRADGELFF TGTGCCAGCAGCTCGAGCGGGAGGGCCGACGGGGAGCTGTTTTTT